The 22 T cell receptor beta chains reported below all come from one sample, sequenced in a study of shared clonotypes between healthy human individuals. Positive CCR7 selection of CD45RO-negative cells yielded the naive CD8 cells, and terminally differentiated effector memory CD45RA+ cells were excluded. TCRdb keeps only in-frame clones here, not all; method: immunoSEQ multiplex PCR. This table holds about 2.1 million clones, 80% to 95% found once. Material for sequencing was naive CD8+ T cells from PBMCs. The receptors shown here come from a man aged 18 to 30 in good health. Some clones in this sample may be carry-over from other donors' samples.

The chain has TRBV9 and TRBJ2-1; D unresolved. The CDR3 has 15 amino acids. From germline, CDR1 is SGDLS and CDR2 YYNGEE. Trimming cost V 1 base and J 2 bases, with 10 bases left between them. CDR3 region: CASSVIDGTYNEQFF. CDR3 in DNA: TGTGCCAGCAGCGTAATCGATGGGACCTACAATGAGCAGTTCTTC.

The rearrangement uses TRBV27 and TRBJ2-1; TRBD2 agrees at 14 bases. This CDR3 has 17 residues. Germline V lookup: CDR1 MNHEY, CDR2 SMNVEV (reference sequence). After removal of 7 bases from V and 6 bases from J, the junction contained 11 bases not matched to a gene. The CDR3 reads CASTGLAGGVHFNEQFF. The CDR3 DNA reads TGTGCCAGCACCGGACTAGCGGGGGGTGTCCACTTCAATGAGCAGTTCTTC.

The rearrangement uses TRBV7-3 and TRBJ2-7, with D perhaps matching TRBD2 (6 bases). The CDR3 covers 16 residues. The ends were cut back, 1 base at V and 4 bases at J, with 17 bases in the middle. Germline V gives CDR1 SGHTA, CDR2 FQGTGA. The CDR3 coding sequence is TGTGCCAGCAGCTTAATTAGGGCGGCAGGGAGGTACGAGCAGTACTTC. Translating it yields CASSLIRAAGRYEQYF.

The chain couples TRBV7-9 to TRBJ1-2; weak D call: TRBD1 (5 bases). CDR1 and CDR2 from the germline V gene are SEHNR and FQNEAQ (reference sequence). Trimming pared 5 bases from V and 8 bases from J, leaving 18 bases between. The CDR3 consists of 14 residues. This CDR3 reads CASSRTGPPRGYTF. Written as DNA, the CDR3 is TGTGCCAGCAGCCGTACAGGTCCACCTAGAGGCTACACCTTC. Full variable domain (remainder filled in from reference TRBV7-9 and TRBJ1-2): DTGVSQNPRHKITKRGQNVTFRCDPISEHNRLYWYRQTLGQGPEFLTYFQNEAQLEKSRLLSDRFSAERPKGSFSTLEIQRTEQGDSAMYLCASSRTGPPRGYTFGSGTRLTVV.

The CDR3 reads CASSPEAAYQPQHF. The DNA for the CDR3 is TGTGCCAGCTCACCAGAGGCAGCTTATCAGCCCCAGCATTTT. This chain links TRBV18 with TRBJ1-5; unclear D gene. The germline V gene has CDR1 KGHSH and CDR2 LQKENI. Between the trimmed V and J ends, which lost 2 bases and 5 bases, there was a span of 10 bases. The CDR3 covers 14 residues.

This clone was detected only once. The CDR3 DNA sequence: TGTGCCAGTAGTTCCCGAATGGGTGGAACTGGAAACACCATATATTTT. The encoded protein is CASSSRMGGTGNTIYF. The chain recombines TRBV19 with TRBJ1-3, with D unresolved. Germline CDR1 LNHDA, CDR2 SQIVND (reference sequence). This CDR3 has 16 amino acids. V lost 5 bases, J lost 2 bases, and 16 bases lay in between. The entire variable domain, with the rest obtained from reference TRBV19 and TRBJ1-3, is as follows: DGGITQSPKYLFRKEGQNVTLSCEQNLNHDAMYWYRQDPGQGLRLIYYSQIVNDFQKGDIAEGYSVSREKKESFPLTVTSAQKNPTAFYLCASSSRMGGTGNTIYFGEGSWLTVV.

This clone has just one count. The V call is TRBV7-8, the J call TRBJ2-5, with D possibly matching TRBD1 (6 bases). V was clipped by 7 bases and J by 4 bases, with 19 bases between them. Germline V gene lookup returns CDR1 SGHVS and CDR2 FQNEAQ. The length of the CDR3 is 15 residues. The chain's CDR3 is CASTQQDSTLETQYF. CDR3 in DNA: TGTGCCAGCACCCAACAGGACAGCACTTTAGAGACCCAGTACTTC.

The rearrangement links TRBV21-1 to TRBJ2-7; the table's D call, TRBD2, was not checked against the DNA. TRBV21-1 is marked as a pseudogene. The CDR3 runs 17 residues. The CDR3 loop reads CASSISGRAFVTYEQYF. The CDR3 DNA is TGTGCCAGCAGCATTAGCGGGAGGGCGTTCGTCACCTACGAGCAGTACTTC.

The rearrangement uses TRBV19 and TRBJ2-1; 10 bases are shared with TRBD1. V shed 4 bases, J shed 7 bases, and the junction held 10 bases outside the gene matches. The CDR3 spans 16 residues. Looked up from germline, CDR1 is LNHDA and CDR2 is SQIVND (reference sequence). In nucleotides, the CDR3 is TGTGCCAGTAGTACCCAAGACAGGGGGCGTTGGAATGAGCAGTTCTTC. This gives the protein CASSTQDRGRWNEQFF.

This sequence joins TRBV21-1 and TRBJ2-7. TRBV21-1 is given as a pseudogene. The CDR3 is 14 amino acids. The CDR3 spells CASSARRAAAEQYF. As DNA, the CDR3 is TGTGCCAGCAGCGCAAGACGGGCAGCTGCCGAGCAGTACTTC.

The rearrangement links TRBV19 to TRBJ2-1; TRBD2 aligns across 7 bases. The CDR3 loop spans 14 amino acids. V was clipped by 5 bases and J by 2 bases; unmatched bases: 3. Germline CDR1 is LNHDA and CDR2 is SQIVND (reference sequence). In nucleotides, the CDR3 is TGTGCCAGTAGTCTGGGGACTACCTACAATGAGCAGTTCTTC. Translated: CASSLGTTYNEQFF. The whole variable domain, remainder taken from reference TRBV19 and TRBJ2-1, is DGGITQSPKYLFRKEGQNVTLSCEQNLNHDAMYWYRQDPGQGLRLIYYSQIVNDFQKGDIAEGYSVSREKKESFPLTVTSAQKNPTAFYLCASSLGTTYNEQFFGPGTRLTVL.

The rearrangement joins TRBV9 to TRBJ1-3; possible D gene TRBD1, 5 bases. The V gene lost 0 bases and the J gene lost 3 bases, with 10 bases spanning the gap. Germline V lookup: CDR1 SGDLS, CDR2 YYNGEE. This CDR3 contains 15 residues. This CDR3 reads CASSVDGGVGNTIYF. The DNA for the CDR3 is TGTGCCAGCAGCGTAGACGGGGGGGTTGGAAACACCATATATTTT.

The CDR3 loop reads CASSFQTADTQYF. DNA of the CDR3: TGTGCCAGCAGTTTCCAAACCGCAGATACGCAGTATTTT. This chain joins TRBV25-1 and TRBJ2-3; D is ambiguous. In germline, CDR1 is MGHDK, CDR2 SYGVNS. CDR3 length: 13 residues. The germline V and J ends were trimmed by 5 bases and 4 bases, with 10 bases remaining between them.

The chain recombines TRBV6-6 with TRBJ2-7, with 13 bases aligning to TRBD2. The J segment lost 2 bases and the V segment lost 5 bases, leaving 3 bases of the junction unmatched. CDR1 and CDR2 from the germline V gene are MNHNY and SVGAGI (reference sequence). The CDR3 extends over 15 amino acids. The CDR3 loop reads CASSPGLAGAYEQYF. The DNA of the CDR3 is TGTGCCAGCAGTCCCGGACTAGCGGGGGCCTACGAGCAGTACTTC.

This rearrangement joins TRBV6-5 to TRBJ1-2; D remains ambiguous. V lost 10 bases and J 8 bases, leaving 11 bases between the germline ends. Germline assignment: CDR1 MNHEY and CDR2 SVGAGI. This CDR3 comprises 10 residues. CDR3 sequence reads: CATGTGGYTF. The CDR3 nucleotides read TGTGCCACCGGAACCGGGGGCTACACCTTC.

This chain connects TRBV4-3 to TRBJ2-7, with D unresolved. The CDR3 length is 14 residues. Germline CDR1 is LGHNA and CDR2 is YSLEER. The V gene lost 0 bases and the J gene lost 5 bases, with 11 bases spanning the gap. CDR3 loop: CASSQDLRGDEQYF. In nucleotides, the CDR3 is TGCGCCAGCAGCCAAGATCTGCGAGGAGACGAGCAGTACTTC.

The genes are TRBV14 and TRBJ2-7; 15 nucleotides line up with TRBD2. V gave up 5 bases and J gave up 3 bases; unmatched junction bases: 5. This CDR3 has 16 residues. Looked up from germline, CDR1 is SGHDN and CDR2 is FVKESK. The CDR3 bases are TGTGCCAGCAGCGTCGGACTAGCGGGAGGGTTCTACGAGCAGTACTTC. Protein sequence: CASSVGLAGGFYEQYF.

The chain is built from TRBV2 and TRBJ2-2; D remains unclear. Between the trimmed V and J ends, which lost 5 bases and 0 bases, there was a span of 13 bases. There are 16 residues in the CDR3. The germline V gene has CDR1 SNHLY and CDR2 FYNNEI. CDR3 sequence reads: CASSKPRHANTGELFF. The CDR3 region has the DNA TGTGCCAGCAGTAAACCCAGACACGCGAACACCGGGGAGCTGTTTTTT.

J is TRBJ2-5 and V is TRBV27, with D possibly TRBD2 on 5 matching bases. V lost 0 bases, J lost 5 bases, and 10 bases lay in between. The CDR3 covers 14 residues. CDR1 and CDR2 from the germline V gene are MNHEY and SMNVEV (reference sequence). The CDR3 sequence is CASSLSGNEETQYF. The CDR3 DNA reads TGTGCCAGCAGTTTATCCGGGAATGAGGAGACCCAGTACTTC.

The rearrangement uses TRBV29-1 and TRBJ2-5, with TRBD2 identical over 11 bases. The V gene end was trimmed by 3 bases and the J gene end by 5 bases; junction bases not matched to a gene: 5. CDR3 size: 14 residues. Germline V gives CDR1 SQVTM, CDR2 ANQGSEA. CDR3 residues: CSVEVAGGPETQYF. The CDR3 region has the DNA TGCAGCGTTGAGGTAGCGGGAGGGCCGGAGACCCAGTACTTC.

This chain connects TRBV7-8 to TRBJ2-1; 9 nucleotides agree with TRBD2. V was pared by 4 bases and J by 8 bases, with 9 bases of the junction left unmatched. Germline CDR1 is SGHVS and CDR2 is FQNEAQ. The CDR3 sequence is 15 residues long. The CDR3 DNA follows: TGTGCCAGCAGCTCCGGGACTAGCAAGTCCGATGAGCAGTTCTTC. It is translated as CASSSGTSKSDEQFF.

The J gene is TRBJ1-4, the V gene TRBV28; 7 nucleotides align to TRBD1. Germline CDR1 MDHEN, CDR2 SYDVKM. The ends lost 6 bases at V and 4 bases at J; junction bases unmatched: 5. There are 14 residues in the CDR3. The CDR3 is CASSRGQVNEKLFF. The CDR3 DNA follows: TGTGCCAGCAGCCGAGGACAGGTTAATGAAAAACTGTTTTTT.